The 7 T cell receptor beta chains presented below share a single source sample, sequenced in a study of CD8+CD57+ T cells in acquired aplastic anemia. The use of genomic DNA as template underpinned the TCR beta VDJ and CDR3 profiling. Each CDR3 protein gets one entry after TCRdb re-called the reads with MiXCR. The sample has roughly 180,000 distinct CDR3 sequences; less than 55% are singletons. Sequences were obtained from sorted CD4+, CD8+, or CD8+CD57+ T cells (not recorded which) from PBMCs. The receptors were sampled from a human donor in good health.

V is TRBV30 and J is TRBJ1-1; D not resolved. CDR1 and CDR2 from the germline V gene are GTSNPN and SVGIG (reference sequence). The CDR3 is 14 amino acids. Trimming shortened V by 2 bases and J by 1 base, and 11 bases separated the two germline ends. The CDR3 bases are TGTGCCTGGAGTATACGGTCGGGGAACACTGAAGCTTTCTTT. It translates to CAWSIRSGNTEAFF.

This clonotype was found many times. CDR3 DNA: TGTGCCAGTAGGAGGGGAGGCTCCAGCGATGGTGGCTACACCTTC. It yields the protein CASRRGGSSDGGYTF. The chain carries TRBV19 and TRBJ1-2, with D tentatively TRBD1 (5 bases). Germline assignment: CDR1 LNHDA and CDR2 SQIVND (reference sequence). CDR3 size: 15 residues. V lost 6 bases, J lost 7 bases, and 21 bases lay in between.

There are a few counts of this clonotype. The chain carries TRBV10-1 and TRBJ1-1, with D perhaps TRBD1 (5 bases). V lost 1 base, J lost 0 bases, and 15 bases lay in between. This CDR3 has 17 amino acids. CDR1 and CDR2 from the germline V gene are WNHNN and SYGVQD (reference sequence). CDR3 in DNA: TGCGCCAGCAGTGAGTACCTGACAGAGCTGATGAACACTGAAGCTTTCTTT. This encodes CASSEYLTELMNTEAFF.

The rearrangement links TRBV19 to TRBJ1-6; no firm D call. CDR1 is LNHDA and CDR2 is SQIVND in the germline V gene (reference sequence). The CDR3 is made up of 12 amino acids. With 1 base removed from V and 8 bases from J, the gap between germline ends came to 3 bases. CDR3 nucleotides: TGTGCCAGTAGTATAGTAGATTCACCCCTCCACTTT. This gives the protein CASSIVDSPLHF.

The V and J genes are TRBV29-1 and TRBJ2-5, with 9 nucleotides matching TRBD1. Germline assignment: CDR1 SQVTM and CDR2 ANQGSEA. Germline trimming cut 7 bases from V and 4 bases from J; bases unmatched to any gene: 7. The CDR3 runs to 13 residues. In nucleotides, the CDR3 is TGCAGCGGTAGCCAGACAGGGGGAGAGACCCAGTACTTC. It encodes CSGSQTGGETQYF.

The rearrangement links TRBV15 to TRBJ2-1; perhaps TRBD2 as D (6 bases). Germline V CDR1 and CDR2: LNHNV, YYDKDF (reference sequence). V lost 3 bases, J lost 9 bases, and 12 bases lay in between. The CDR3 covers 13 residues. Here the CDR3 reads CATSRINGGEQFF. The CDR3 coding sequence is TGTGCCACCAGCAGGATTAACGGGGGTGAGCAGTTCTTC.

This clonotype was counted a few times. The rearrangement joins TRBV2 to TRBJ2-7; possible D gene TRBD2, 7 bases. The CDR3 runs to 14 residues. V was shortened by 3 bases and J by 2 bases, with 11 bases between the two germline ends. The V gene's germline CDR1 is SNHLY and CDR2 FYNNEI. The CDR3 region has the DNA TGTGCCAGCAGTGACCGGGGGGCCGCCTACGAGCAGTACTTC. It translates to CASSDRGAAYEQYF. Looking up the rest from reference TRBV2 and TRBJ2-7 gives the full variable domain: EPEVTQTPSHQVTQMGQEVILRCVPISNHLYFYWYRQILGQKVEFLVSFYNNEISEKSEIFDDQFSVERPDGSNFTLKIRSTKLEDSAMYFCASSDRGAAYEQYFGPGTRLTVT.